This is a list of T cell receptor beta chains from one sample in a study of blood T cell repertoires in COVID-19. Some clones are missing from TCRdb's copy, which holds only in-frame ones; the method was immunoSEQ multiplex PCR. The sample consists of 170,000 or so clones, about 83% of them appearing once. Sequenced material: peripheral blood. These receptors were taken from a human donor in a cohort sampled during active COVID-19. Each CDR3 is given with its conserved first and last residue. A D gene is named only where the DNA matches it firmly. Not every row has a clone size; where given, it reads once, few, many or a size class.

cdr3_aa cdr3_nt v_call cdr3_length d_call clone_size j_call
CAINRGSRYF TGTGCCATCAATAGGGGATCTCGGTACTTC TRBV10-3 10 NA NA TRBJ2-4
CAISEQWTGENGYTF TGTGCCATCAGTGAGCAATGGACAGGGGAGAATGGCTACACCTTC TRBV10-3 15 TRBD1 NA TRBJ1-2
CASSFRGALANVLTF TGTGCCAGCAGCTTCCGGGGGGCTCTGGCCAACGTCCTGACTTTC TRBV7-2 15 NA NA TRBJ2-6
CASSPLGATGANVLTF TGTGCCAGCTCACCACTGGGGGCAACTGGGGCCAACGTCCTGACTTTC TRBV18 16 NA NA TRBJ2-6
CASSLGRGLDNSKETQYF TGCGCCAGCAGCTTGGGCAGGGGGCTCGACAATTCTAAAGAGACCCAGTACTTC TRBV5-1 18 TRBD1 once TRBJ2-5
CAISESGGGETQYF TGTGCCATCAGTGAGAGTGGGGGGGGAGAGACCCAGTACTTC TRBV10-3 14 TRBD2 NA TRBJ2-5
CASSDRDGYTF TGTGCCAGCAGCGACAGGGACGGCTACACCTTC TRBV6-5 11 TRBD1 NA TRBJ1-2
CASSHGLAGVRAGELFF TGTGCCAGCAGCCACGGACTAGCGGGAGTACGGGCCGGGGAGCTGTTTTTT TRBV4-2 17 TRBD2 NA TRBJ2-2
CASSPRDSNQPQHF TGTGCCAGCAGCCCCCGAGATAGCAATCAGCCCCAGCATTTT TRBV7-2 14 NA once TRBJ1-5
CASSPGEGTKEQYF TGTGCCAGCTCCCCCGGGGAGGGGACGAAAGAGCAGTACTTC TRBV18 14 TRBD2 NA TRBJ2-7
CASSISDEQYF TGTGCCAGTAGTATATCCGACGAGCAGTACTTC TRBV19 11 NA NA TRBJ2-7
CASSLTRDYEQYF TGTGCCAGCTCGCTGACTCGAGACTACGAGCAGTACTTC TRBV18 13 NA once TRBJ2-7
CASSESAGNTEAFF TGTGCCAGCAGTGAAAGTGCGGGGAACACTGAAGCTTTCTTT TRBV2 14 NA NA TRBJ1-1
CASGFSPTGLAGGSGNEQFF TGTGCTAGTGGTTTTTCCCCTACAGGACTAGCGGGGGGATCTGGGAATGAGCAGTTCTTC TRBV12-5 20 TRBD2 NA TRBJ2-1
CASSEAQGAYNEQFF TGTGCCAGCAGTGAAGCGCAGGGGGCGTACAATGAGCAGTTCTTC TRBV2 15 TRBD1 NA TRBJ2-1
CASSPDTISYEQYF TGCGCCAGCAGCCCTGACACAATCTCCTACGAGCAGTACTTC TRBV5-1 14 NA NA TRBJ2-7
CASSYRGGAKNIQYF TGTGCCAGCAGTTACCGTGGGGGGGCCAAAAACATTCAGTACTTC TRBV6-2/TRBV6-3 15 NA NA TRBJ2-4
CAIRTSLGEQFF TGTGCCATCAGGACTAGTCTCGGTGAGCAGTTCTTC TRBV10-3 12 NA NA TRBJ2-1
CASSPGTGRLGYTF TGTGCCAGCAGCCCCGGGACAGGTCGGCTTGGCTACACCTTC TRBV11-2 14 TRBD1 NA TRBJ1-2
CASSLGATEAFF TGCGCCAGCAGCTTGGGAGCGACTGAAGCTTTCTTT TRBV5-1 12 NA NA TRBJ1-1
CASRPGLVRSYEQYF TGCGCCAGCAGACCGGGACTAGTGAGGTCCTACGAGCAGTACTTC TRBV10-2 15 TRBD2 NA TRBJ2-7
CASSPGTGRGSYEQYF TGTGCCAGCAGCCCCGGGACAGGGCGGGGTTCCTACGAGCAGTACTTC TRBV7-9 16 TRBD1 few TRBJ2-7
CASSLSLGENTEAFF TGTGCCAGCAGTTTATCGCTGGGAGAGAACACTGAAGCTTTCTTT TRBV28 15 NA few TRBJ1-1
CASSRGGLLSYEQYF TGTGCCAGCAGCCGAGGGGGTCTCTTGTCCTACGAGCAGTACTTC TRBV9 15 NA NA TRBJ2-7
CASSAAGGSGNEQFF TGTGCCAGCAGCGCCGCGGGAGGCAGTGGCAATGAGCAGTTCTTC TRBV7-6 15 TRBD2 NA TRBJ2-1
CASRSSVTTDTQYF TGCGCCAGCAGGAGTAGCGTCACCACAGATACGCAGTATTTT TRBV5-1 14 NA NA TRBJ2-3
CAAARGSYEKLFF TGCGCCGCGGCCCGGGGTAGTTATGAAAAACTGTTTTTT TRBV10-2 13 NA NA TRBJ1-4
CASSRSTGNTEAFF TGTGCCAGCTCACGATCGACAGGGAACACTGAAGCTTTCTTT TRBV18 14 NA NA TRBJ1-1
CASSQVGTGDEKLFF TGCGCCAGCAGCCAAGTCGGGACAGGGGATGAAAAACTGTTTTTT TRBV4-1 15 TRBD1 NA TRBJ1-4
CATSRDQQGAHEQYF TGTGCCACCAGCAGAGATCAACAGGGGGCCCACGAGCAGTACTTC TRBV15 15 TRBD1 once TRBJ2-7
CAGTGVGKLKRSSYNSPLHF TGTGCCGGAACGGGGGTGGGGAAACTAAAAAGGAGCTCCTATAATTCACCCCTCCACTTT TRBV2 20 NA few TRBJ1-6
CASSSRTGAGGYTF TGCGCCAGCAGCTCGAGGACAGGCGCTGGCGGCTACACCTTC TRBV5-1 14 TRBD1 NA TRBJ1-2
CASRTGSSLSGNTIYF TGTGCCAGTAGGACAGGGAGTTCCCTCTCTGGAAACACCATATATTTT TRBV19 16 TRBD1 many TRBJ1-3
CASTRTSGELYNEQFF TGTGCCAGCACTAGGACTAGCGGGGAGCTCTACAATGAGCAGTTCTTC TRBV5-8 16 TRBD2 once TRBJ2-1
CASSLQGAYNEQFF TGTGCCAGCAGCTTACAAGGGGCCTACAATGAGCAGTTCTTC TRBV5-4 14 NA few TRBJ2-1
CASSREPDRGQTEAFF TGCGCCAGCAGCCGAGAGCCAGACAGGGGGCAAACTGAAGCTTTCTTT TRBV4-1 16 TRBD1 NA TRBJ1-1
CASSEDYRGRGGANVLTF TGTGCCAGCAGTGAAGATTACAGGGGAAGAGGAGGGGCCAACGTCCTGACTTTC TRBV6-1 18 TRBD1 NA TRBJ2-6
CASSPTRVTRNTEAFF TGTGCCAGCAGCCCCACCAGGGTTACGCGGAACACTGAAGCTTTCTTT TRBV21-1 16 NA once TRBJ1-1
CSVGRGGNAKNIQYF TGCAGCGTTGGCCGAGGGGGTAACGCCAAAAACATTCAGTACTTC TRBV29-1 15 NA NA TRBJ2-4
CASSAAFYEQYF TGTGCCAGCAGCGCGGCTTTCTACGAGCAGTACTTC TRBV28 12 NA NA TRBJ2-7
CASSQDPQGGRVKYF TGCGCCAGCAGCCAAGATCCCCAGGGCGGGAGGGTGAAGTACTTC TRBV4-1 15 TRBD2 NA TRBJ2-7
CASSQDYGGELFF TGTGCCAGCAGCCAAGATTACGGCGGGGAGCTGTTTTTT TRBV4-2 13 NA NA TRBJ2-2
CASSLGVLRGDTQYF TGTGCCAGCAGCTTAGGTGTATTACGGGGAGATACGCAGTATTTT TRBV7-3 15 NA NA TRBJ2-3
CASSSGGRFDSPLHF TGTGCCAGCAGCTCAGGGGGCCGATTCGATTCACCCCTCCACTTT TRBV7-2 15 TRBD1 NA TRBJ1-6